Described below is a single T cell receptor beta chain sequence and its context. The antigen remains undetermined. TCRdb's table, derived via immunoSEQ multiplex PCR, lists solely in-frame clones and lacks some. In the table there are around 44,000 clones, roughly 90% of which are singletons. V shed 1 base and J shed 5 bases, with 11 bases lying between them. Looked up from germline, CDR1 is MGHRA and CDR2 is YSYEKL. CDR3 length: 15 residues. These data originate in a study of brain T cells in children with intractable seizures. Broader study findings: Viral specificity was inferred only from CDR3 similarity; HCMV serostatus was unknown.

The sample was peripheral blood, taken at surgery. The clonotype originates from a girl under 10 years old with tuberous sclerosis and intractable seizures. The rearrangement links TRBV4-1 to TRBJ1-4, with D perhaps TRBD1 (5 bases). CDR3 region: CASSQAAPGNEKLFF. The CDR3 nucleotides are TGCGCCAGCAGCCAAGCGGCCCCAGGGAATGAAAAACTGTTTTTT.